This TCR beta chain was documented in a study of blood T cells in healthy people across ages. The CDR3 loop spans 13 amino acids. Trimming at V came to 2 bases and at J to 10 bases, leaving 7 bases not matched to a gene. CDR1 is SQVTM, CDR2 ANQGSEA, per germline. General study points: Older age coincided with a roughly linear decline in TCR beta diversity per million T cells.

Note on this clonotype: Its target is not known.

A second 7 to 11 cycle PCR used barcoded and J-beta primers. The template-switch adaptor, which had 12 random nucleotides, put a tag on each cDNA molecule. Each CDR3 protein is one row after TCRdb ran MiXCR on the 5' RACE reads. The table records 1,300,000 or so distinct CDR3 sequences, roughly 60% of them present only once. The clonotype originates from a man aged 18 to 29 in good health. The rearrangement joins TRBV29-1 to TRBJ2-1; 8 bases are a match to TRBD2. The sequencing sample was made of blood. The CDR3 here is CSVEQSGSREQFF. The CDR3 bases are TGCAGCGTTGAACAGAGCGGGAGTCGAGAGCAGTTCTTC.